This T cell receptor (beta chain) was recorded in a study of blood T cell repertoires in COVID-19. Study as a whole: Acute and convalescent COVID-19 specimens originated in the United States, Italy and Spain. PBMCs, B-cell-depleted T cells, or T cells provided the cDNA or gDNA that made up the material.

Original processing methods: Using reference gene primer amplification, nucleated cell counts were estimated. Here immunoSEQ multiplex PCR was the method, and the copy in TCRdb shows in-frame clones only, minus some. V, J and clone size are those of that table, while D and trimming were read from the DNA. Here the sample spans about 220,000 clones, approximately 86% being singletons. Sample: peripheral blood. This TCR was recovered from a woman in her 30s who had recovered from COVID-19.

CDR3 sequence reads: CSVTPGWGMNTEAFF. The CDR3, as DNA: TGCAGCGTTACTCCAGGGTGGGGAATGAACACTGAAGCTTTCTTT. V and J are TRBV29-1 and TRBJ1-1, with D possibly being TRBD1 (5 bases). This CDR3 is 15 amino acids long. Germline CDR1 and CDR2: SQVTM and ANQGSEA. V lost 5 bases, J lost 0 bases, and 16 bases lay in between.